The source of this TCR beta chain is a study of T cells after posttransplantation cyclophosphamide. Findings and limits, study-wide: Recipient CMV seropositivity and CMV reactivation strongly tracked TRB clonality. Blood and skin or GI T cell repertoires showed limited TRB overlap.

Assay: immunoSEQ multiplex PCR; the TCRdb copy retains only in-frame clones and omits some. Observed in the sample are some 40,000 clones, none of them singletons. This clone showed up many times. Its target is not known. The junction had 6 bases not matched to a gene; V was cut back by 6 bases and J by 2 bases. CDR1 is KGHSH, CDR2 LQKENI, per germline. This CDR3 has 15 amino acids. This TCR was recovered from a man between 35 and 55 years old in good health, CMV-negative, and a related stem cell transplant donor. The sample comprised PBMCs. The chain uses TRBV18 and TRBJ2-5; 10 bases fit TRBD1. CDR3 sequence (DNA): TGTGCCAGCTCTTTAGGACAGGGGGAACAAGAGACCCAGTACTTC. As protein: CASSLGQGEQETQYF.